This T cell receptor (beta chain) was sequenced during a study of T cells in Graves' hyperthyroidism and ophthalmopathy. Trimming removed 4 bases at V and 3 bases at J, with 10 bases between. Germline V gene data show CDR1 as SNHLY and CDR2 as FYNNEI. CDR3 length: 14 residues. There were TCR beta CDR3 regions amplified from RNA transcripts. The HTBI primer set served for first-round RT-PCR of the TCR CDR3. Each CDR3 protein is one row after TCRdb ran MiXCR on the multiplex PCR reads. This sample has nearly 600,000 distinct CDR3 sequences, with approximately 15% found just once. Ophthalmopathy patients showed a Clinical Activity Score of at least 3, NOSPECS grade of at least 4 and duration under 3 months. This clonotype has ten or more counts.

V is TRBV2 and J is TRBJ1-5, with TRBD1 as a possible D gene (6 bases). Specimen: blood. The source is a woman between 18 and 29 years old with Graves' ophthalmopathy. The CDR3 here is CASSVGAINQPQHF. The DNA of the CDR3 is TGTGCCAGCAGTGTGGGGGCAATCAATCAGCCCCAGCATTTT.